The 23 T cell receptor beta chains listed next were all sequenced from one sample in a study of OX40 agonist ivuxolimab in advanced cancers. Produced via immunoSEQ multiplex PCR; TCRdb's table is partial and in-frame only. The repertoire holds some 70,000 clones, with 75% to 95% as singletons. Material: CD4+ or CD8+ T cells sorted from blood, obtained in a trial of the OX40 agonist ivuxolimab. Receptors originate from an adult with an advanced solid tumor such as melanoma, head and neck, liver or kidney cancer.

The chain joins TRBV11-2 to TRBJ1-5, with D perhaps matching TRBD1 (5 bases). Looked up from germline, CDR1 is SGHAT and CDR2 is FQNNGV. The CDR3 runs to 16 residues. V lost 1 base and J 6 bases, leaving 16 bases between the germline ends. This CDR3 reads CASSLGAVGPGQPQHF. The CDR3 nucleotides read TGTGCCAGCAGCTTAGGGGCCGTGGGACCTGGTCAGCCCCAGCATTTT.

The rearrangement uses TRBV6-1 and TRBJ1-2; D may be TRBD1 (5 bases). V was trimmed by 4 bases and J by 0 bases, leaving 9 bases between them. Germline CDR1 and CDR2: MNHNS and SASEGT. The CDR3 runs 14 residues. CDR3 residues: CASSVTDPNYGYTF. CDR3 in DNA: TGTGCCAGCAGTGTGACAGATCCTAACTATGGCTACACCTTC.

The chain combines TRBV6-6 with TRBJ2-2; maybe TRBD1 (5 bases). Germline CDR1 reads MNHNY; CDR2 reads SVGAGI (reference sequence). The V and J ends lost 7 bases and 8 bases respectively, with 11 bases between them. The CDR3 consists of 12 residues. In nucleotides, the CDR3 is TGTGCCAGCACCCTAGGGGTAGGGGAGCTGTTTTTT. Translated, it gives CASTLGVGELFF.

This clone was observed a single time. The chain combines TRBV11-2 with TRBJ1-5, with D unresolved. CDR3 length: 12 residues. Germline values: CDR1 SGHAT, CDR2 FQNNGV. V gave up 4 bases and J gave up 10 bases, with 11 bases separating them. The CDR3 sequence: CASSSNGSPQHF. CDR3 bases: TGTGCCAGCAGCTCGAATGGTTCCCCCCAGCATTTT.

The rearrangement uses TRBV19 and TRBJ2-6; 9 positions match TRBD1. J was trimmed by 0 bases and V by 7 bases; bases with no gene match: 4. CDR3 length: 16 amino acids. The germline CDR1 and CDR2 sequences are LNHDA and SQIVND (reference sequence). The CDR3 region is CASTLDRGSGANVLTF. The CDR3 DNA is TGTGCCAGTACTCTGGACAGGGGCTCTGGGGCCAACGTCCTGACTTTC.

This chain uses TRBV5-1 with TRBJ2-7; 7 positions agree with TRBD1. The trim removed 4 bases at V and 2 bases at J, leaving 6 bases unmatched. Germline values: CDR1 SGHRS, CDR2 YFSETQ. The CDR3 covers 14 residues. In DNA, the CDR3 is TGCGCCAGCAGCCCTCAAGGACAGGCCTACGAGCAGTACTTC. It is translated as CASSPQGQAYEQYF.

The rearrangement links TRBV10-1 to TRBJ2-3; unclear D gene. V lost 11 bases and J 9 bases, leaving 15 bases between the germline ends. Germline-derived CDR1 and CDR2 are WNHNN and SYGVQD (reference sequence). The CDR3 consists of 11 residues. The DNA of the CDR3 is TGCGCCTCGGATACCTGGTGGACGCAGTATTTT. Protein product: CASDTWWTQYF.

For the CDR3, the DNA is TGTGCCTGGAGTGTACGCGGTGTCCTCAGGGAGACTGAAGCTTTCTTT. It is translated as CAWSVRGVLRETEAFF. This sequence joins TRBV30 and TRBJ1-1; weak D call: TRBD1 (5 bases). The V end was cut by 0 bases, the J end by 5 bases, with 19 bases between. This CDR3 region has 16 residues. Germline CDR1 GTSNPN, CDR2 SVGIG (reference sequence). Full variable domain (remainder filled in from reference TRBV30 and TRBJ1-1): SQTIHQWPATLVQPVGSPLSLECTVEGTSNPNLYWYRQAAGRGLQLLFYSVGIGQISSEVPQNLSASRPQDRQFILSSKKLLLSDSGFYLCAWSVRGVLRETEAFFGQGTRLTVV.

The rearrangement uses TRBV30 and TRBJ1-3, with 9 positions matching TRBD1. V shed 1 base and J 3 bases; nucleotides not matched to a gene: 7. CDR1 is GTSNPN, CDR2 SVGIG, per germline (reference sequence). The CDR3 extends over 16 amino acids. The CDR3 DNA reads as TGTGCCTGGAGTGCTCAGGGGACAGGGCTTGGAAACACCATATATTTT. This translates into CAWSAQGTGLGNTIYF.

The chain uses TRBV5-6 and TRBJ1-2; 8 nucleotides align to TRBD1. This CDR3 contains 14 residues. Germline CDR1 SGHDT, CDR2 YYEEEE. V shed 1 base and J 8 bases; nucleotides not matched to a gene: 7. CDR3 loop: CASSLTGGSQGYTF. The DNA of the CDR3 is TGTGCCAGCAGCTTGACAGGGGGATCGCAAGGCTACACCTTC.

This rearrangement joins TRBV19 to TRBJ2-5, with D tentatively TRBD1 or TRBD2 (5 bases each). The CDR3 spans 13 residues. The germline gives CDR1 LNHDA, CDR2 SQIVND (reference sequence). Trimming removed 1 base at V and 5 bases at J, with 8 bases between. CDR3 residues: CASSIGGSETQYF. DNA for the CDR3: TGTGCCAGTAGTATAGGGGGGAGCGAGACCCAGTACTTC.

The chain carries TRBV4-1 and TRBJ2-2; 10 bases fit TRBD2. The CDR3 contains 19 residues. The ends lost 4 bases at V and 3 bases at J; junction bases unmatched: 14. Germline V gene sequence: CDR1 MGHRA, CDR2 YSYEKL. CDR3 nucleotide sequence: TGCGCCAGCAGCCCGTTGGGGCTTCCTAGCGGGGGATACACCGGGGAGCTGTTTTTT. It translates to CASSPLGLPSGGYTGELFF.

The sample holds one count of this clone. The chain has TRBV7-9 and TRBJ1-2; 7 nucleotides line up with TRBD1. This CDR3 is built from 15 residues. Unmatched junction bases numbered 11, after V lost 2 bases and J lost 8 bases. Per the germline V gene, CDR1 is SEHNR and CDR2 is FQNEAQ (reference sequence). CDR3 sequence: CASSLLRDSGSGYTF. The DNA of the CDR3 is TGTGCCAGCAGCTTACTAAGGGACAGTGGCAGCGGCTACACCTTC.

The genes are TRBV5-1 and TRBJ2-5; 7 bases line up with TRBD2. The CDR3 loop spans 15 amino acids. Trimming took 2 bases from V and 8 from J; bases not matched to a gene: 12. In germline, CDR1 is SGHRS, CDR2 YFSETQ. The DNA of the CDR3 is TGCGCCAGCAGCTTAGCGGGGACTCTCTCGGAAACCCAGTACTTC. Translation gives CASSLAGTLSETQYF. Drawing the rest from reference TRBV5-1 and TRBJ2-5, the complete variable domain is KAGVTQTPRYLIKTRGQQVTLSCSPISGHRSVSWYQQTPGQGLQFLFEYFSETQRNKGNFPGRFSGRQFSNSRSEMNVSTLELGDSALYLCASSLAGTLSETQYFGPGTRLLVL.

This chain joins TRBV19 and TRBJ2-1, with 9 nucleotides matching TRBD1. Germline V gene sequence: CDR1 LNHDA, CDR2 SQIVND (reference sequence). Trimming at V came to 8 bases and at J to 10 bases, leaving 21 bases not matched to a gene. The CDR3 is 17 residues long. The CDR3 bases are TGTGCCAGTTCTCACCCACCGGGACAGGGCTCTCAAAGCGAGCAGTTCTTC. Translating it yields CASSHPPGQGSQSEQFF.

The genes are TRBV19 and TRBJ2-3, with D perhaps being TRBD1 or TRBD2 (5 bases each). CDR3 length equals 14 residues. V shed 4 bases and J shed 2 bases, with 10 bases lying between them. Germline-derived CDR1 and CDR2 are LNHDA and SQIVND (reference sequence). The CDR3 protein is CASSRWDPTDTQYF. Here the CDR3 DNA reads TGTGCCAGTAGTAGGTGGGACCCCACAGATACGCAGTATTTT.

The chain recombines TRBV25-1 with TRBJ1-1, with D perhaps TRBD1 (5 bases). The CDR3 has 15 amino acids. Germline CDR1 MGHDK, CDR2 SYGVNS. V was trimmed by 4 bases and J by 6 bases, leaving 18 bases between them. In nucleotides, the CDR3 is TGTGCCAGCAGTGTAGGGGACCGGGCCTGGCCTGAAGCTTTCTTT. Its protein product is CASSVGDRAWPEAFF.

This clone was observed once. DNA of the CDR3: TGTGCCAGCAGTTACCGACTAGCGGGACAAGAGACCCAGTACTTC. Its protein is CASSYRLAGQETQYF. The chain links TRBV6-5 to TRBJ2-5; 11 bases map to TRBD2. Germline trimming cut 2 bases from V and 2 bases from J; bases unmatched to any gene: 1. Germline CDR1 reads MNHEY; CDR2 reads SVGAGI. The CDR3 is 15 residues long.

The CDR3 DNA sequence: TGCGCCAGCAGCGTAGACAGGGGGTGGTACGAGCAGTACTTC. The encoded protein is CASSVDRGWYEQYF. The V and J genes are TRBV5-1 and TRBJ2-7; the match to TRBD1 covers 9 bases. Germline V lookup: CDR1 SGHRS, CDR2 YFSETQ. This CDR3 spans 14 amino acids. The V and J ends lost 4 bases and 4 bases, in that order; junction bases with no gene match: 6.

The chain recombines TRBV29-1 with TRBJ1-1, with TRBD1 identical over 8 bases. The junction had 6 bases not matched to a gene; V was cut back by 8 bases and J by 1 base. CDR1 and CDR2 (germline): SQVTM, ANQGSEA. The CDR3 consists of 13 residues. DNA of the CDR3: TGCAGCATCAGTGGACAGGGGAACACTGAAGCTTTCTTT. This translates into CSISGQGNTEAFF.

This chain joins TRBV18 and TRBJ2-7; TRBD2 matches at 9 bases. The CDR3 runs to 15 residues. The ends lost 1 base at V and 2 bases at J; junction bases unmatched: 3. Per the germline V gene, CDR1 is KGHSH and CDR2 is LQKENI. CDR3 loop: CASSPLGTSTYEQYF. CDR3 nucleotide sequence: TGTGCCAGCTCACCACTGGGGACTAGCACCTACGAGCAGTACTTC.

The V and J genes are TRBV5-6 and TRBJ2-1, with 8 bases that match TRBD1. CDR3 length: 17 residues. J gave up 3 bases and V 2 bases, and 10 bases lay outside the gene matches. The germline CDR1 and CDR2 sequences are SGHDT and YYEEEE. The CDR3 DNA is TGTGCCAGCAGCTTAGGCAGGGGGCTGGTGAGCTACAATGAGCAGTTCTTC. Translating gives CASSLGRGLVSYNEQFF. The whole variable domain, filled in from reference TRBV5-6 and TRBJ2-1, reads DAGVTQSPTHLIKTRGQQVTLRCSPKSGHDTVSWYQQALGQGPQFIFQYYEEEERQRGNFPDRFSGHQFPNYSSELNVNALLLGDSALYLCASSLGRGLVSYNEQFFGPGTRLTVL.

The V call is TRBV4-2, the J call TRBJ2-5; D is unclear. The CDR3 extends over 13 amino acids. V was clipped by 0 bases and J by 2 bases, with 4 bases between them. The germline gives CDR1 LGHNA, CDR2 YNFKEQ. DNA for the CDR3: TGTGCCAGCAGCCAAGACGGGCAAGAGACCCAGTACTTC. Protein: CASSQDGQETQYF.